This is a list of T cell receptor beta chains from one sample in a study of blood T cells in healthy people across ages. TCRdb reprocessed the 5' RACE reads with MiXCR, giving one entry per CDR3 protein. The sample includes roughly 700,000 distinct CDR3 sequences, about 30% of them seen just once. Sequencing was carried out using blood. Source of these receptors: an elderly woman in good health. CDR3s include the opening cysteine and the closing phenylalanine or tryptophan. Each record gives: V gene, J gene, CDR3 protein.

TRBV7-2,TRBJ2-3,CASSPGSLTDTQYF
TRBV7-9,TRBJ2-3,CASSLTGSLDTQYF
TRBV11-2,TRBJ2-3,CASSLRPGTSGGTTDTQYF
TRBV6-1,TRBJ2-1,CASSEFVSSYNEQFF
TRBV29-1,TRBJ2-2,CSVRRDGGGELFF
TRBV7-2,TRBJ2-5,CASSLQGTETQYF
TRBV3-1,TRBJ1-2,CASSQGPYGYTF
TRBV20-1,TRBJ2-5,CSARRGGRGETQYF
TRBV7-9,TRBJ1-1,CASSSGWLNTEAFF
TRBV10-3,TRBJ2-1,CAISERDRAEQFF
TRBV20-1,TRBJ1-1,CSVPTGEAAEAFF
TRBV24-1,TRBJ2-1,CATSELSGGGSYNEQFF
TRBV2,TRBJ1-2,CASTKDTVGGYTF
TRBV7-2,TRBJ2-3,CASSLGAGASTDTQYF
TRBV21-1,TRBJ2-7,CAKPGDEQYF
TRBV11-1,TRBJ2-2,CASSSVIVLAGNGTGELFF
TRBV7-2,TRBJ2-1,CASSLGLVGGNEQFF
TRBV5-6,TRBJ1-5,CASSPMRGGDNQPQHF
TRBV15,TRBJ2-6,CATSHSGANVLTF
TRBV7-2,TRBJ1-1,CASSGQRGLAEAFF
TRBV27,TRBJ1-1,CASSLITGGDTEAFF
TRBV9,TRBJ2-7,CASSVGQGTYEQYF
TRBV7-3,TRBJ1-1,CASSPTHGSAEAFF
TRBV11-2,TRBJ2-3,CASSQRGDSTTDTQYF
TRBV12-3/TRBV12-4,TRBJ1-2,CASSIAGTARGYTF
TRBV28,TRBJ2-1,CASKATGGSSYNEQFF
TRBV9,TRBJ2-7,CASSPRDRPYEQYF
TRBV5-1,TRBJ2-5,CASSDGGAIQGAQYF
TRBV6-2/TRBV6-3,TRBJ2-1,CATGGTGLEGSGGPSSYNEQFF